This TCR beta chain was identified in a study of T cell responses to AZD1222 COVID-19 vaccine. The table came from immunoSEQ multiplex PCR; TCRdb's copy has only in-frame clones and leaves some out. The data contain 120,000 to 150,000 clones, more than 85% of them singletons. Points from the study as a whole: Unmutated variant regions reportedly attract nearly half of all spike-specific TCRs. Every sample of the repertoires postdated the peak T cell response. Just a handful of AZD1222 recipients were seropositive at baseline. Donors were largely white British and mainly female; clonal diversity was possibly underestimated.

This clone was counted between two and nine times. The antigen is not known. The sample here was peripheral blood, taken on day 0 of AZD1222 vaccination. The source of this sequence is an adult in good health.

The DNA for the CDR3 is TGTGCCAGCAGCCAAGAAATGTGGGGGGGCAACACAGATACGCAGTATTTT. Residues: CASSQEMWGGNTDTQYF. The J gene is TRBJ2-3, the V gene TRBV4-2; weak D call: TRBD2 (7 bases). The V end lost 0 bases, the J end lost 2 bases, and 15 bases lay between the germline ends. CDR3 length equals 17 residues. CDR1 and CDR2 from the germline V gene are LGHNA and YNFKEQ.